This entry lists 27 T cell receptor beta chains sequenced from one sample in a study of blood T cell repertoires in COVID-19. TCRdb's table, derived via immunoSEQ multiplex PCR, lists solely in-frame clones and lacks some. The data show approximately 440,000 clones, 90% seen once. The sample consisted of PBMCs or T cells enriched from blood (not recorded which). These receptors all come from a man aged 18-30 years who had recovered from COVID-19.

This clone has just one count. This chain joins TRBV13 and TRBJ2-5; weak D call: TRBD2 (5 bases). This CDR3 has 13 residues. Germline CDR1 reads PRHDT; CDR2 reads FYEKMQ (reference sequence). Trimming shortened V by 2 bases and J by 3 bases, and 7 bases separated the two germline ends. The CDR3 is CASSLRREETQYF. The CDR3 DNA is TGTGCCAGCAGCTTAAGGCGGGAAGAGACCCAGTACTTC.

This rearrangement joins TRBV5-1 to TRBJ2-3; TRBD2 might be the D (5 bases). The germline V gene encodes CDR1 SGHRS and CDR2 YFSETQ. The ends were cut back, 8 bases at V and 4 bases at J, with 11 bases in the middle. This CDR3 is 12 amino acids long. Here the CDR3 DNA reads TGCGCCAGTAGACGGGGTTCAGATACGCAGTATTTT. Translated: CASRRGSDTQYF.

The count of this clone is one. This chain connects TRBV19 to TRBJ1-1; tentatively, D is TRBD1 (6 bases). Germline V lookup: CDR1 LNHDA, CDR2 SQIVND (reference sequence). Trimming removed 5 bases at V and 4 bases at J, with 14 bases between. The CDR3 has 14 amino acids. The chain's CDR3 is CASSLTGGATEAFF. CDR3 nucleotides: TGTGCCAGTAGTTTGACCGGGGGGGCCACTGAAGCTTTCTTT.

This chain links TRBV7-9 with TRBJ1-1; D is ambiguous. CDR1 and CDR2 from the germline V gene are SEHNR and FQNEAQ (reference sequence). The ends were cut back, 1 base at V and 10 bases at J, with 7 bases in the middle. The CDR3 is 11 residues long. CDR3 sequence (DNA): TGTGCCAGCAGCTTAGGCGCGAGAGCTTTCTTT. Amino acid sequence: CASSLGARAFF. Full variable domain (missing parts from reference TRBV7-9 and TRBJ1-1): DTGVSQNPRHKITKRGQNVTFRCDPISEHNRLYWYRQTLGQGPEFLTYFQNEAQLEKSRLLSDRFSAERPKGSFSTLEIQRTEQGDSAMYLCASSLGARAFFGQGTRLTVV.

The chain has TRBV28 and TRBJ1-1; 7 nucleotides agree with TRBD1. Germline-derived CDR1 and CDR2 are MDHEN and SYDVKM. Trimming at V came to 5 bases and at J to 1 base, leaving 4 bases not matched to a gene. The CDR3 has 14 residues. This chain's CDR3 is CASSPGQANTEAFF. CDR3 nucleotide sequence: TGTGCCAGCAGTCCCGGACAGGCGAACACTGAAGCTTTCTTT. The full variable domain, rest sourced from reference TRBV28 and TRBJ1-1, is DVKVTQSSRYLVKRTGEKVFLECVQDMDHENMFWYRQDPGLGLRLIYFSYDVKMKEKGDIPEGYSVSREKKERFSLILESASTNQTSMYLCASSPGQANTEAFFGQGTRLTVV.

The chain is built from TRBV11-2 and TRBJ2-7, with D perhaps matching TRBD2 (6 bases). The germline gives CDR1 SGHAT, CDR2 FQNNGV. Trimming left V 5 bases short and J 4 bases short, with 12 bases between. CDR3 length: 13 residues. In DNA form, the CDR3 reads TGTGCCAGCAGCCCGGGACTCAGATACGAGCAGTACTTC. This translates into CASSPGLRYEQYF.

The V gene is TRBV5-6, the J gene TRBJ1-2; 10 bases fit TRBD1. The trim removed 5 bases at V and 2 bases at J, leaving 3 bases unmatched. Germline V gives CDR1 SGHDT, CDR2 YYEEEE. CDR3 size: 14 residues. DNA for the CDR3: TGTGCCAGCAGGGGGACAGGGGAGAACTATGGCTACACCTTC. Its protein is CASRGTGENYGYTF.

This clone has only one observation. The CDR3 loop reads CASSEDLNTEAFF. The CDR3 nucleotides read TGTGCCAGCTCAGAAGACTTGAACACTGAAGCTTTCTTT. V is TRBV18 and J is TRBJ1-1; no reliable D call. CDR3 length: 13 residues. Trimming shortened V by 5 bases and J by 0 bases, and 7 bases separated the two germline ends. Germline lookup yields CDR1 KGHSH and CDR2 LQKENI.

The genes are TRBV29-1 and TRBJ1-2, with D possibly being TRBD1 (6 bases). The CDR3 loop spans 13 amino acids. The germline V and J ends were trimmed by 7 bases and 4 bases, with 16 bases remaining between them. Per the germline V gene, CDR1 is SQVTM and CDR2 is ANQGSEA. CDR3 nucleotide sequence: TGCAGCGCACACTCAACAGGGCCCTATGGCTACACCTTC. Protein sequence: CSAHSTGPYGYTF.

As regards this clone: The junction departs from germline at one end; a sequencing error may be responsible. This rearrangement joins TRBV7-9 to TRBJ1-1; no firm D call. The CDR3 has 13 residues. Germline CDR1 and CDR2: SEHNR and FQNEAQ (reference sequence). CDR3 sequence: CASTLPADTEAFF. DNA for the CDR3: TGTGCCAGCACCTTACCCGCGGACACTGAAGCTTTCTTT.

This clone occurred many times. The gene calls are TRBV28 and TRBJ2-1; D is unclear. V lost 6 bases, J lost 3 bases, and 3 bases lay in between. The germline CDR1 and CDR2 sequences are MDHEN and SYDVKM. The CDR3 contains 11 residues. In DNA form, the CDR3 reads TGTGCCAGCAGCGGCTACAATGAGCAGTTCTTC. The encoded protein is CASSGYNEQFF.

The J gene is TRBJ1-1, the V gene TRBV20-1, with D perhaps TRBD1 (6 bases). The germline V gene has CDR1 DFQATT and CDR2 SNEGSKA (reference sequence). The ends were cut back, 6 bases at V and 5 bases at J, with 16 bases in the middle. This CDR3 contains 13 residues. The CDR3 region has the DNA TGCAGTGCCAGTACAGGGATCATGACTGAAGCTTTCTTT. Residues: CSASTGIMTEAFF.

The count of this clone is one. The rearrangement uses TRBV5-4 and TRBJ2-2, with 8 bases lining up with TRBD2. The germline CDR1 and CDR2 sequences are SGHNT and YYREEE (reference sequence). The CDR3 consists of 17 residues. J gave up 1 base and V 1 base, and 6 bases lay outside the gene matches. CDR3 in DNA: TGTGCCAGCAGCTTGCCCCCCAGCGGGAGGAACACCGGGGAGCTGTTTTTT. Its translation: CASSLPPSGRNTGELFF.

This clone was counted between two and nine times. The chain couples TRBV12-5 to TRBJ1-3; the D is unclear. Trimming took 2 bases from V and 0 from J, leaving 5 bases between them. CDR3 length: 14 residues. Germline loops: CDR1 LGHNT, CDR2 FRNRAP. CDR3: CASGLTGSGNTIYF. In DNA form, the CDR3 reads TGTGCTAGTGGTTTGACGGGCTCTGGAAACACCATATATTTT.

The chain recombines TRBV25-1 with TRBJ1-1, with TRBD1 as a possible D gene (6 bases). Per the germline V gene, CDR1 is MGHDK and CDR2 is SYGVNS. The length of the CDR3 is 11 residues. V was cut by 6 bases and J by 11 bases, with 13 bases left in between. The CDR3 loop reads CASSVTGFAFF. In DNA, the CDR3 is TGTGCCAGCAGCGTAACAGGGTTCGCTTTCTTT.

V is TRBV6-6 and J is TRBJ2-1; 10 positions agree with TRBD2. Losses at the gene ends were 0 bases for V and 14 bases for J; bases not matched to a gene: 4. From germline, CDR1 is MNHNY and CDR2 SVGAGI (reference sequence). The CDR3 covers 13 residues. The CDR3 nucleotides are TGTGCCAGCAGTTACTCGGAAGCGGGAGGGGAGTTCTTC. Translated, it gives CASSYSEAGGEFF.

The chain uses TRBV28 and TRBJ1-1; D is uncertain. The V gene's germline CDR1 is MDHEN and CDR2 SYDVKM. Between the trimmed V and J ends, which lost 1 base and 10 bases, there was a span of 10 bases. The CDR3 runs 12 residues. CDR3 bases: TGTGCCAGCAGTTTATCCCCGCTAGGAGCTTTCTTT. Its protein is CASSLSPLGAFF.

This clone is a singleton in its sample. The J gene is TRBJ1-3, the V gene TRBV6-1, with a weak D call TRBD1 (5 bases). The CDR3 is 16 residues long. Trimming took 2 bases from V and 1 from J, leaving 12 bases between them. Germline V gene data show CDR1 as MNHNS and CDR2 as SASEGT. This CDR3 is CASSEWGSLSGNTIYF. The CDR3 DNA reads TGTGCCAGCAGTGAATGGGGCAGTCTATCTGGAAACACCATATATTTT.

V and J are TRBV7-9 and TRBJ2-7; D may be TRBD2 (6 bases). Per germline, CDR1 SEHNR and CDR2 FQNEAQ (reference sequence). The CDR3 has 13 amino acids. V was trimmed by 5 bases and J by 7 bases, leaving 15 bases between them. CDR3 sequence reads: CASSAGPVGEQYF. DNA of the CDR3: TGTGCCAGCAGCGCGGGGCCCGTCGGGGAGCAGTACTTC.

This chain uses TRBV7-8 with TRBJ1-2, with a weak D call TRBD1 (5 bases). V was pared by 3 bases and J by 2 bases, with 10 bases between. The CDR3 is 14 amino acids. Germline V gene lookup returns CDR1 SGHVS and CDR2 FQNEAQ. This chain's CDR3 is CASSLGWTNYGYTF. The CDR3 DNA reads TGTGCCAGCAGCTTGGGTTGGACAAACTATGGCTACACCTTC.

The rearrangement links TRBV24-1 to TRBJ2-3; TRBD2 aligns across 7 bases. Germline V CDR1 and CDR2: KGHDR, SFDVKD. J gave up 4 bases and V 4 bases, and 4 bases lay outside the gene matches. CDR3 length: 14 amino acids. DNA of the CDR3: TGTGCCACCAGTGAGCCGGGGGGATCAGATACGCAGTATTTT. Protein: CATSEPGGSDTQYF.

The V and J genes are TRBV7-8 and TRBJ1-2; D is uncertain. Germline-derived CDR1 and CDR2 are SGHVS and FQNEAQ. This CDR3 comprises 13 residues. Trimming cost V 0 bases and J 1 base, with 3 bases left between them. The DNA for the CDR3 is TGTGCCAGCAGCTTAGCGAGTAACTATGGCTACACCTTC. As protein: CASSLASNYGYTF.

In the case of this clone: In the same sample, other DNA sequences code for this CDR3. This rearrangement joins TRBV19 to TRBJ1-5, with D unclear. CDR1 is LNHDA and CDR2 is SQIVND in the germline V gene (reference sequence). This CDR3 is built from 13 residues. Trimming left V 1 base short and J 4 bases short, with 5 bases between. This CDR3 reads CASSIVENQPQHF. CDR3 DNA sequence: TGTGCCAGTAGTATAGTCGAGAATCAGCCCCAGCATTTT.

The chain employs TRBV19 and TRBJ2-2; 15 bases map to TRBD2. Germline loops: CDR1 LNHDA, CDR2 SQIVND (reference sequence). The CDR3 sequence is 17 residues long. V lost 5 bases and J lost 3; bases outside the gene matches: 4. This CDR3 is CASSLGLAGGDTGELFF. The CDR3 nucleotides are TGTGCCAGTAGTCTGGGACTAGCGGGGGGCGACACCGGGGAGCTGTTTTTT.

The chain has TRBV28 and TRBJ1-6; the match to TRBD1 covers 7 bases. This CDR3 contains 14 residues. V lost 5 bases and J lost 9; bases outside the gene matches: 7. CDR1 is MDHEN and CDR2 is SYDVKM in the germline V gene. The CDR3 loop is CASSLTGVGSPLHF. The CDR3 coding sequence is TGTGCCAGCAGTCTCACAGGGGTGGGTTCACCCCTCCACTTT.

The chain joins TRBV15 to TRBJ1-4; D ambiguous. Trimming shortened V by 2 bases and J by 7 bases, and 8 bases separated the two germline ends. The CDR3 is 13 residues long. Germline V gene lookup returns CDR1 LNHNV and CDR2 YYDKDF (reference sequence). This chain's CDR3 is CATSRPIGEKLFF. In nucleotides, the CDR3 is TGTGCCACCAGCAGACCCATCGGTGAAAAACTGTTTTTT.

V gene TRBV19 combines with J gene TRBJ2-2, with TRBD2 identical over 9 bases. V shed 5 bases, J shed 8 bases, and the junction held 9 bases outside the gene matches. The CDR3 loop spans 15 amino acids. Germline V lookup: CDR1 LNHDA, CDR2 SQIVND (reference sequence). This CDR3 is CASSVGGGAYGELFF. CDR3 nucleotides: TGTGCCAGTAGTGTCGGCGGGGGGGCTTATGGGGAGCTGTTTTTT.